There are a few counts of the clone carrying this TCR beta chain. RNA transcripts were the template for amplifying TCR beta CDR3 regions. When the TCR CDR3 underwent first-round RT-PCR, the HTBI primer set was used. TCRdb re-analysed the multiplex PCR reads in MiXCR, keeping a single row per CDR3 protein. The sample shows about 350,000 distinct CDR3 sequences, about 15% of them seen only once. Diagnosing involved the use of clinical symptoms, serum thyroxine and TRAb, thyroid ultrasound and orbital computed tomography. This entry comes from a study of T cells in Graves' hyperthyroidism and ophthalmopathy. Germline CDR1 reads PRHDT; CDR2 reads FYEKMQ (reference sequence). The CDR3 has 14 residues. Between the trimmed V and J ends, which lost 5 bases and 6 bases, there was a span of 14 bases.

The sample taken for sequencing was blood. The rearrangement joins TRBV13 to TRBJ2-1; D call uncertain. This TCR came from a woman under 40 with Graves' hyperthyroidism. CDR3 in DNA: TGTGCCAGCAGCCCCCCCAATTGGGGCAATGAGCAGTTCTTC. It specifies CASSPPNWGNEQFF.